Detailed here is one T cell receptor beta chain. These data originate in a study of blood T cell repertoires in COVID-19. Study-wide background: T cells, B-cell-depleted T cells, or PBMCs provided the cDNA or gDNA that served as material.

Repertoires were generated with immunoSEQ multiplex PCR, while TCRdb's copy carries only in-frame clones and drops some. The sample consists of approximately 250,000 clones, more than 75% of them appearing once. This receptor was identified in a woman aged 80 or over with COVID-19, enrolled during active disease. The sample taken for sequencing was peripheral blood.

Here the CDR3 reads CASSVTGLEAFF. CDR3 in DNA: TGTGCCAGCAGCGTAACAGGCCTTGAAGCTTTCTTT. The J gene is TRBJ1-1, the V gene TRBV7-9; a possible D gene is TRBD1 (5 bases). The CDR3 length is 12 residues. Germline V gene data show CDR1 as SEHNR and CDR2 as FQNEAQ (reference sequence). V was pared by 5 bases and J by 7 bases, with 11 bases between.